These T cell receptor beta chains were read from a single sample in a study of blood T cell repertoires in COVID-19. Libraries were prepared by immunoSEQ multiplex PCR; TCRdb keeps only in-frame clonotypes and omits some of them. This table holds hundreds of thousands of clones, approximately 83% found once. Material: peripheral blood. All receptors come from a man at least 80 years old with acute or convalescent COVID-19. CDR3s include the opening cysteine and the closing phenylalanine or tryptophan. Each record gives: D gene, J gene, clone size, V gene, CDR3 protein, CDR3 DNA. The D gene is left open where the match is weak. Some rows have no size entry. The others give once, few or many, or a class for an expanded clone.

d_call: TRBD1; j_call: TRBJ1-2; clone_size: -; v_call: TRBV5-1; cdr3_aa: CASSLASGGDGYTF; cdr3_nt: TGCGCCAGCAGCTTGGCCTCAGGGGGCGACGGCTACACCTTC
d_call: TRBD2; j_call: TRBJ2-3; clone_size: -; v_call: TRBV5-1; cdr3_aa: CASSPGLAGGPFSDTQYF; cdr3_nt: TGCGCCAGCAGCCCCGGACTAGCGGGAGGGCCCTTTTCAGATACGCAGTATTTT
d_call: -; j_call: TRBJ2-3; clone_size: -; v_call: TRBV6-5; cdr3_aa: CATPPSGRADTQYF; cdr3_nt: TGTGCCACCCCCCCCTCGGGAAGGGCAGATACGCAGTATTTT
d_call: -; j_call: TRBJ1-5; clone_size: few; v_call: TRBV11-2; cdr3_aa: CASSSGFQPQHF; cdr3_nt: TGTGCCAGCAGCTCAGGTTTTCAGCCCCAGCATTTT
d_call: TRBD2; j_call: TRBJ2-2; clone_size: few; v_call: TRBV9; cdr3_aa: CASSERDGSGELFF; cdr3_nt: TGTGCCAGCAGCGAGCGGGATGGGTCCGGGGAGCTGTTTTTT
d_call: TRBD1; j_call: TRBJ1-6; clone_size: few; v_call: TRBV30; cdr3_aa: CAWSRTGTGLNSPLHF; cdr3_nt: TGTGCCTGGAGTCGTACCGGGACAGGGTTGAATTCACCCCTCCACTTT
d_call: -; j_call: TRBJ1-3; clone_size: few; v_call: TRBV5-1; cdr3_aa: CASSLGTIPGNTIYF; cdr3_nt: TGCGCCAGCAGCCTTGGTACTATCCCTGGAAACACCATATATTTT
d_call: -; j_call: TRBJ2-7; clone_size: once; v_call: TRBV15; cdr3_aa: CATSREGRDYEQYF; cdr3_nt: TGTGCCACCAGCAGAGAGGGCAGAGACTACGAGCAGTACTTC
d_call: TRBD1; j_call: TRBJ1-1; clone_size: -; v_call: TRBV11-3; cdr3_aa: CASSAPGQSKAFF; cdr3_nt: TGTGCCAGCAGCGCCCCGGGACAGAGTAAAGCTTTCTTT
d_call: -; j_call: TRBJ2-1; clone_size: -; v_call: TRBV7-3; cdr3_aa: CASSFDGSGYNEQFF; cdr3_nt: TGTGCCAGCAGCTTCGACGGGTCTGGGTACAATGAGCAGTTCTTC
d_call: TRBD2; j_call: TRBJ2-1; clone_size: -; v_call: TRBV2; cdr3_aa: CASSLTSGVVHNEQFF; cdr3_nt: TGTGCCAGCAGTTTGACTAGCGGGGTAGTACACAATGAGCAGTTCTTC
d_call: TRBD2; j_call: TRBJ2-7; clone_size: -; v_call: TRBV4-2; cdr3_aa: CASSQALAGANHEQYF; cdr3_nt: TGTGCCAGCAGCCAAGCCTTAGCGGGAGCGAATCACGAGCAGTACTTC
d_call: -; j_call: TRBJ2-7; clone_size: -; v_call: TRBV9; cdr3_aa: CASPEFHEQYF; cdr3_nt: TGTGCCAGCCCCGAGTTCCACGAGCAGTACTTC
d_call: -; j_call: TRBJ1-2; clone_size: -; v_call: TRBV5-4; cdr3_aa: CASSLGRGTVYGYTF; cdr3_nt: TGTGCCAGCAGCTTGGGTAGGGGGACGGTCTATGGCTACACCTTC
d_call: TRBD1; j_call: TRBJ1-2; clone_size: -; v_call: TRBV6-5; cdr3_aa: CASSYSRGLDYGYTF; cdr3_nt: TGTGCCAGCAGTTACTCCAGGGGGCTGGACTATGGCTACACCTTC
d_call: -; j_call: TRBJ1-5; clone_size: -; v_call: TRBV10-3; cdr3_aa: CAISESGTFGQPQHF; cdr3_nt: TGTGCCATCAGTGAGTCGGGTACATTCGGGCAGCCCCAGCATTTT
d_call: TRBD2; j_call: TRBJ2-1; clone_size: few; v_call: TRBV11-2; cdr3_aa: CASSPSGATSYNEQFF; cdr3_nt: TGTGCCAGCAGTCCCAGCGGGGCCACCTCCTACAATGAGCAGTTCTTC
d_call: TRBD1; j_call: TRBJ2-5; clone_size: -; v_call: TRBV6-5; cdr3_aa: CASSYSGTGVSETQYF; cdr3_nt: TGTGCCAGCAGTTACTCGGGGACAGGGGTTTCAGAGACCCAGTACTTC
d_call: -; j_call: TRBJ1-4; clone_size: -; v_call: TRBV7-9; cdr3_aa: CASSLVWQGKLFF; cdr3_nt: TGTGCCAGCAGCTTAGTTTGGCAGGGAAAACTGTTTTTT
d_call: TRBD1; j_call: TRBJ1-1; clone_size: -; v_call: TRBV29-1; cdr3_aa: CSVEEDRGIIMNTEAFF; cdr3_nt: TGCAGCGTTGAAGAGGACAGGGGGATAATCATGAACACTGAAGCTTTCTTT
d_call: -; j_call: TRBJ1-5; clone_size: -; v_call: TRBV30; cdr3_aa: CAWSRSNQPQHF; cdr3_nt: TGTGCCTGGAGCAGGAGCAATCAGCCCCAGCATTTT
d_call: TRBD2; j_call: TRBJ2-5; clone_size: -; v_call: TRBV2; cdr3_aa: CASLPLRSGGRETQYF; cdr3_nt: TGTGCCAGCCTCCCCCTCCGTTCGGGAGGGAGAGAGACCCAGTACTTC